One sample yielded the 5 T cell receptor beta chains listed below, sequenced in a study of blood T cell repertoires in COVID-19. Assay used: immunoSEQ multiplex PCR; TCRdb lists only in-frame clones, some missing. This table holds 150,000 or so clones, roughly 80% found once. Input material: peripheral blood. These receptors were collected from an older woman with acute or convalescent COVID-19.

The rearrangement uses TRBV3-1 (or the pseudogene TRBV3-2) and TRBJ2-4; possible D gene TRBD1, 6 bases. V was pared by 6 bases and J by 9 bases, with 15 bases between. This CDR3 contains 13 residues. Germline CDR1 LGHDT, CDR2 YNNKEL (reference sequence). The CDR3 bases are TGTGCCAGCAGTCAACAGGGACATAGCATTCAGTACTTC. Residues: CASSQQGHSIQYF.

The V gene is TRBV9, the J gene TRBJ2-5; D is possibly TRBD1 (6 bases). V was clipped by 0 bases and J by 2 bases, with 23 bases between them. The CDR3 is 19 residues long. Germline CDR1 reads SGDLS; CDR2 reads YYNGEE. CDR3 in DNA: TGTGCCAGCAGCGTAGCTCCGGTCGGCCAGGGGACGCTTCAAGAGACCCAGTACTTC. Its translation: CASSVAPVGQGTLQETQYF.

The chain couples TRBV28 to TRBJ1-2; TRBD1 might be the D (5 bases). The V gene lost 2 bases and the J gene lost 6 bases, with 10 bases spanning the gap. The CDR3 length is 13 residues. Germline V lookup: CDR1 MDHEN, CDR2 SYDVKM. The CDR3 reads CASSLGREDGYTF. The CDR3 coding sequence is TGTGCCAGCAGTTTAGGCAGGGAGGATGGCTACACCTTC.

The CDR3 region has the DNA TGCAGCGTTGGGGCAGCAAGCACAGATACGCAGTATTTT. Its protein product is CSVGAASTDTQYF. The chain recombines TRBV29-1 with TRBJ2-3, with D unresolved. From germline, CDR1 is SQVTM and CDR2 ANQGSEA. The CDR3 is 13 amino acids. The V end lost 4 bases, the J end lost 0 bases, and 8 bases lay between the germline ends.

The chain links TRBV30 to TRBJ2-7; D not resolved. V was pared by 5 bases and J by 3 bases, with 8 bases between. Germline V gene data show CDR1 as GTSNPN and CDR2 as SVGIG (reference sequence). The CDR3 contains 11 residues. Here the CDR3 DNA reads TGTGCCTGGGATAGGAGCTACGAGCAGTACTTC. Its translation is CAWDRSYEQYF.